This passage covers 15 T cell receptor beta chains from one sample sequenced in a study of blood T cell repertoires in COVID-19 (dated by TCRdb to 2020 to 2021). Receptor libraries were prepared by the immunoSEQ multiplex PCR assay. TCRdb carries this immuneACCESS record with in-frame sequences only. Its versions omit some clonotypes, under half of them owing to an unresolved V gene in the studies checked, with the rest unexplained. For this sample the table gives tens of thousands of clones, of which 60% to 85% were detected only once. The ten most abundant clones make up about 33% of the sample. The material sequenced was peripheral blood. These receptors all stem from a human donor in a cohort sampled during active COVID-19.

This clone was found once. This chain links TRBV12-3 or TRBV12-4 with TRBJ1-5; D unclear. CDR3 size: 13 residues. Trimming took off 6 bases at V and 2 bases at J, with 8 bases between the two ends. The CDR3 region is CASRVAGNQPQHF. CDR3 nucleotide sequence: TGTGCCAGCAGGGTAGCGGGCAATCAGCCCCAGCATTTT.

As DNA, the CDR3 is TGTGCCAGCAGTCAGACAGGAATCAATCAGCCCCAGCATTTT. It codes for CASSQTGINQPQHF. This chain connects TRBV6-6 to TRBJ1-5, with D possibly TRBD1 on 6 matching bases. Germline CDR1 and CDR2: MNHNY and SVGAGI (reference sequence). This CDR3 has 14 residues. V was trimmed by 5 bases and J by 3 bases, leaving 11 bases between them.

The V call is TRBV18, the J call TRBJ2-2; 10 bases are a match to TRBD2. CDR3 length: 18 amino acids. With 6 bases clipped from V and 2 bases from J, the junction kept 12 bases outside the gene matches. CDR1 KGHSH and CDR2 LQKENI come from the germline V gene. The DNA for the CDR3 is TGTGCCAGCTCCCAAGGACTAGCGGTCGTCCGAAACACCGGGGAGCTGTTTTTT. Translation: CASSQGLAVVRNTGELFF.

The chain links TRBV29-1 to TRBJ1-6, with D tentatively TRBD1 (6 bases). Germline V CDR1 and CDR2: SQVTM, ANQGSEA. This CDR3 contains 13 residues. CDR3 loop: CSVTDSSNSPLHF. CDR3 DNA: TGCAGTGTCACGGACAGCTCGAATTCACCCCTCCACTTT.

This chain links TRBV7-8 with TRBJ2-1, with 7 bases fitting TRBD2. The CDR3 totals 15 residues. Germline CDR1 reads SGHVS; CDR2 reads FQNEAQ. The trim removed 5 bases at V and 2 bases at J, leaving 6 bases unmatched. The CDR3 DNA sequence: TGTGCCAGCAGCACGACCGGGACTACCTACAATGAGCAGTTCTTC. It yields the protein CASSTTGTTYNEQFF.

The CDR3 protein is CSASQGFGDLNTEAFF. The CDR3 bases are TGCAGTGCCAGTCAGGGTTTTGGGGATCTGAACACTGAAGCTTTCTTT. The chain is built from TRBV20-1 and TRBJ1-1; a possible D gene is TRBD1 (5 bases). The V gene's germline CDR1 is DFQATT and CDR2 SNEGSKA (reference sequence). The CDR3 covers 16 residues. Between the trimmed V and J ends, which lost 6 bases and 0 bases, there was a span of 20 bases.

This chain uses TRBV24-1 with TRBJ1-1; 9 positions match TRBD1. V dropped 3 bases and J dropped 5; count of bases not matched to a gene: 3. CDR1 and CDR2 (germline): KGHDR, SFDVKD. This CDR3 is built from 14 residues. CDR3 sequence: CATSDPTGGTEAFF. The CDR3 nucleotides read TGTGCCACCAGTGATCCGACAGGGGGGACTGAAGCTTTCTTT.

This clone has a single count. The V call is TRBV7-9, the J call TRBJ2-6; tentative D call: TRBD1 (6 bases). The CDR3 has 17 amino acids. CDR1 is SEHNR and CDR2 is FQNEAQ in the germline V gene (reference sequence). The V end was cut by 2 bases, the J end by 0 bases, with 11 bases between. CDR3: CASSLLDSPSGANVLTF. The CDR3, as DNA: TGTGCCAGCAGCTTACTGGACAGCCCCTCTGGGGCCAACGTCCTGACTTTC. Full variable domain (missing parts from reference TRBV7-9 and TRBJ2-6): DTGVSQNPRHKITKRGQNVTFRCDPISEHNRLYWYRQTLGQGPEFLTYFQNEAQLEKSRLLSDRFSAERPKGSFSTLEIQRTEQGDSAMYLCASSLLDSPSGANVLTFGAGSRLTVL.

The J gene is TRBJ2-3, the V gene TRBV18, with D possibly matching TRBD2 (6 bases). The germline V gene has CDR1 KGHSH and CDR2 LQKENI. The CDR3 is 13 amino acids. Trimming took 8 bases from V and 6 from J, leaving 15 bases between them. The CDR3 region has the DNA TGTGCCAGCCTAGTCGGGGGATCCGATACGCAGTATTTT. Translation: CASLVGGSDTQYF.

The V and J genes are TRBV12-1 and TRBJ2-5; the table's D gene call, TRBD1, was not cross checked with the DNA. TRBV12-1 is a recognized pseudogene. This CDR3 comprises 14 residues. The CDR3 nucleotides are TGTGCCAGCAGCTTGCACAGGGGGCTGGAGACCCAGTACTTC. Its protein is CASSLHRGLETQYF.

The chain carries TRBV10-1 and TRBJ2-5; D is uncertain. The germline CDR1 and CDR2 sequences are WNHNN and SYGVQD (reference sequence). The CDR3 sequence is 14 residues long. The V end lost 3 bases, the J end lost 5 bases, and 13 bases lay between the germline ends. CDR3 coding DNA: TGCGCCAGCAGTGATGCTGTGGGCTCGGAGACCCAGTACTTC. It is translated as CASSDAVGSETQYF.

The rearrangement links TRBV6-5 to TRBJ2-1; no clear D gene. Germline V CDR1 and CDR2: MNHEY, SVGAGI. This CDR3 region has 14 residues. Between the trimmed V and J ends, which lost 6 bases and 8 bases, there was a span of 17 bases. The CDR3 DNA reads as TGTGCCAGCAGACGTTCGCGGTCCGGAGATGAGCAGTTCTTC. This gives the protein CASRRSRSGDEQFF.

DNA for the CDR3: TGTGCCAGCTCACCACCGGGACTAGCGGGAGGCCGAGGAGCAATGACCCAGTACTTC. This translates into CASSPPGLAGGRGAMTQYF. This chain links TRBV18 with TRBJ2-5; 15 positions match TRBD2. This CDR3 contains 19 residues. V dropped 0 bases and J dropped 7; count of bases not matched to a gene: 12. In germline, CDR1 is KGHSH, CDR2 LQKENI.

The J gene is TRBJ2-5, the V gene TRBV15, with 7 bases that match TRBD1. Germline V CDR1 and CDR2: LNHNV, YYDKDF (reference sequence). The CDR3 totals 16 residues. The J segment lost 5 bases and the V segment lost 1 base, leaving 10 bases of the junction unmatched. CDR3 sequence reads: CATSRGQTGRSETQYF. The CDR3 DNA follows: TGTGCCACCAGCAGAGGCCAGACAGGGCGGTCGGAGACCCAGTACTTC.

This chain links TRBV27 with TRBJ1-1; the D gene is possibly TRBD1 (6 bases). Germline-derived CDR1 and CDR2 are MNHEY and SMNVEV (reference sequence). This CDR3 has 15 amino acids. Trimming shortened V by 6 bases and J by 5 bases, and 19 bases separated the two germline ends. The chain's CDR3 is CASSRTKGRGTEAFF. The CDR3 DNA sequence: TGTGCCAGCAGCCGAACCAAGGGGAGGGGGACTGAAGCTTTCTTT.